A selection of T cell receptor beta chains follows, all from one sample in a study of cytomegalovirus exposure and HLA in healthy donors. Some clones are missing from TCRdb's copy, which holds only in-frame ones; the method was immunoSEQ multiplex PCR. The table has roughly 200,000 clones, roughly 80% seen once. Sample: PBMCs. These receptors all stem from a woman in her 50s in good health and CMV-seronegative. Both conserved end residues are part of each CDR3. D genes are given only for firm matches. Expanded clones get a size class; other rows say once, few or many, or leave the size out.

CDR3 protein	CDR3 DNA	V gene	J gene	clone size	D gene
CATSKPRWQGRQPQHF	TGTGCCACCAGCAAACCCCGGTGGCAGGGTAGGCAGCCCCAGCATTTT	TRBV15	TRBJ1-5	NA	NA
CAVGTDRIYKKGYTF	TGTGCCGTCGGCACGGACAGGATTTATAAAAAGGGCTACACCTTC	TRBV28	TRBJ1-2	few	TRBD1
CASSLRRRGSSTDTQYF	TGTGCCAGCAGTTTAAGGAGGCGGGGGTCTAGCACAGATACGCAGTATTTT	TRBV28	TRBJ2-3	NA	TRBD2
CASSLSTGMGNIQYF	TGTGCCAGCAGTCTTTCCACAGGGATGGGAAACATTCAGTACTTC	TRBV28	TRBJ2-4	NA	NA
CASSHLGLRGEQFF	TGCGCCAGCAGCCACCTGGGGCTGCGGGGTGAGCAGTTCTTC	TRBV4-3	TRBJ2-1	NA	NA
CASMGPASGYTF	TGTGCCAGCATGGGGCCGGCTAGTGGCTACACCTTC	TRBV6-5	TRBJ1-2	NA	NA
CASSLSSRAAYEQYF	TGTGCCAGCAGCTTAAGTTCGCGGGCCGCCTACGAGCAGTACTTC	TRBV7-2	TRBJ2-7	NA	NA
CASSQGGAGKSHATYTQYF	TGCGCCAGCAGCCAAGGAGGAGCAGGGAAGAGCCATGCGACCTACACGCAGTATTTT	TRBV4-3	TRBJ2-3	NA	NA
CASSQGGTGGTGANVLTF	TGCGCCAGCAGCCAAGGGGGGACAGGTGGCACTGGGGCCAACGTCCTGACTTTC	TRBV4-3	TRBJ2-6	NA	TRBD1
CASSPHVQGAHGYTF	TGTGCCAGCTCACCACATGTACAGGGGGCGCATGGCTACACCTTC	TRBV18	TRBJ1-2	NA	TRBD1
CASSQAGTGATGELFF	TGCGCCAGCAGCCAAGCCGGGACAGGGGCCACCGGGGAGCTGTTTTTT	TRBV4-3	TRBJ2-2	NA	TRBD1
CASSPGRTGGEKLFF	TGTGCCAGCAGTCCCGGTCGGACAGGGGGTGAAAAACTGTTTTTT	TRBV28	TRBJ1-4	NA	TRBD1
CASSATRQGYYGYTF	TGTGCCAGCAGTGCTACACGACAGGGCTACTATGGCTACACCTTC	TRBV6-1	TRBJ1-2	NA	TRBD1
CASSESGGANTGELFF	TGTGCCAGCAGTGAAAGTGGGGGCGCGAACACCGGGGAGCTGTTTTTT	TRBV2	TRBJ2-2	NA	NA
CASSLFPLLPGQGVHEQYF	TGTGCCAGCAGCTTATTCCCGCTCTTACCGGGACAGGGAGTCCACGAGCAGTACTTC	TRBV7-2	TRBJ2-7	NA	TRBD1
CASSEWTGGTYEQYF	TGTGCCAGCAGTGAATGGACAGGGGGCACCTACGAGCAGTACTTC	TRBV28	TRBJ2-7	NA	TRBD1